The clone carrying this T cell receptor (beta chain) was seen many times. The antigen is unknown. This record comes from a study of T cells in Graves' hyperthyroidism and ophthalmopathy. Study findings and constraints: Blood also contained most expanded thyroid clonotypes above 0.001.

RNA transcripts served as the template for amplifying TCR beta CDR3 regions. HTBI primers were used for first-round RT-PCR of the TCR CDR3. TCRdb redid the calling of the multiplex PCR reads with MiXCR, one entry per CDR3 protein. The sample yields around 300,000 distinct CDR3 sequences, less than 30% seen once. CDR1 is MNHEY and CDR2 is SVGAGI in the germline V gene. CDR3 length equals 11 residues. The V gene lost 7 bases and the J gene lost 4 bases, with 7 bases spanning the gap. Used for diagnoses were clinical symptoms, serum thyroxine and TRAb, thyroid ultrasound and orbital computed tomography. The source of the PBMCs was over 8.5 ml of fresh peripheral blood.

The sequenced sample consisted of blood. This chain connects TRBV6-5 to TRBJ1-1; D unclear. The source is a man aged 35 to 55 with Graves' hyperthyroidism that later progressed to Graves' ophthalmopathy. CDR3 sequence reads: CASNRGTEAFF. The CDR3 nucleotides are TGTGCCAGCAATCGTGGCACTGAAGCTTTCTTT.